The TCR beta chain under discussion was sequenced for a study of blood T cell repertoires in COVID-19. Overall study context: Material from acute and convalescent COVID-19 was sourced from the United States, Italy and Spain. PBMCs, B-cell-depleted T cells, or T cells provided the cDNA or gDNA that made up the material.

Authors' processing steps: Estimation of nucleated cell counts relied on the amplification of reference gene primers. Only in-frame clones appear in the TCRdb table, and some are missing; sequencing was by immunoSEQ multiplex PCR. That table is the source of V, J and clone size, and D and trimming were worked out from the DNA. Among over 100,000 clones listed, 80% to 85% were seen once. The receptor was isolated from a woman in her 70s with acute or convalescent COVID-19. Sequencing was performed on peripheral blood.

CDR3 nucleotide sequence: TGTGCCAGCAGCCCCGGGACTAGGGCGACAGATACGCAGTATTTT. Its translation: CASSPGTRATDTQYF. V usage is TRBV11-2 and J usage is TRBJ2-3; the match to TRBD2 covers 8 bases. V shed 5 bases and J 3 bases; nucleotides not matched to a gene: 7. Germline CDR1 is SGHAT and CDR2 is FQNNGV. The CDR3 runs 15 residues.